A single T cell receptor (beta chain) is shown here with its context. Its antigen is not known. The CDR3 runs 15 residues. CDR1 and CDR2 from the germline V gene are SGHNT and YENEEA. Trimming cost V 6 bases and J 6 bases, with 17 bases left between them. The data were produced by immunoSEQ multiplex PCR, yet TCRdb's version contains in-frame clones alone and is incomplete. This sample carries tens of thousands of clones, approximately 90% of them seen once, and the ten largest clones take 7.6%. This sample was included in a study of graft-versus-host responses after intestinal transplantation. Study-level findings and limits: An association linked early post-transplant HvG declines with peak circulating GvH clone levels. Recipient marrow contained GvH clones, some of which appeared first in ileum or blood.

Sequencing was performed on unstimulated CD8+ T cells sorted from spleen or lymph node cells, taken before transplant. The chain combines TRBV11-3 with TRBJ2-2; D is unclear. This clonotype was sampled from a human donor who was the organ donor for an intestinal transplant. The CDR3 DNA follows: TGTGCCAGCAGGCCCCCTGATCCGATAGCCGGGGAGCTGTTTTTT. Protein: CASRPPDPIAGELFF. Supplemented by reference TRBV11-3 and TRBJ2-2, the full variable domain reads EAGVVQSPRYKIIEKKQPVAFWCNPISGHNTLYWYLQNLGQGPELLIRYENEEAVDDSQLPKDRFSAERLKGVDSTLKIQPAELGDSAVYLCASRPPDPIAGELFFGEGSRLTVL.